Shown below are 30 T cell receptor beta chains from a single sample sequenced in a study of cytomegalovirus exposure and HLA in healthy donors. The table came from immunoSEQ multiplex PCR; TCRdb's copy has only in-frame clones and leaves some out. The repertoire includes roughly 70,000 clones, just under 85% of them detected once, and about 3% sits in the top ten. Sequencing input: PBMCs. All receptors derive from a man aged 30 to 39 in good health and CMV-seronegative.

The CDR3 protein is CASRSSRGRNTEAFF. The DNA for the CDR3 is TGTGCCAGCAGATCTTCCAGGGGGAGGAACACTGAAGCTTTCTTT. The rearrangement links TRBV6-1 to TRBJ1-1; TRBD1 aligns across 7 bases. The CDR3 consists of 15 residues. Germline-derived CDR1 and CDR2 are MNHNS and SASEGT. V was pared by 6 bases and J by 1 base, with 8 bases of the junction left unmatched.

The gene calls are TRBV18 and TRBJ1-5; tentative D call: TRBD1 (6 bases). The germline V gene has CDR1 KGHSH and CDR2 LQKENI. Between the trimmed V and J ends, which lost 2 bases and 3 bases, there was a span of 8 bases. The CDR3 is 14 amino acids. The CDR3 coding sequence is TGTGCCAGCTCACCAACAGGGCCCAATCAGCCCCAGCATTTT. Protein product: CASSPTGPNQPQHF. Full variable domain (outside the CDR3, taken from reference TRBV18 and TRBJ1-5): NAGVMQNPRHLVRRRGQEARLRCSPMKGHSHVYWYRQLPEEGLKFMVYLQKENIIDESGMPKERFSAEFPKEGPSILRIQQVVRGDSAAYFCASSPTGPNQPQHFGDGTRLSIL.

The V call is TRBV7-9, the J call TRBJ1-3, with 8 bases identical to TRBD1. Germline V gives CDR1 SEHNR, CDR2 FQNEAQ (reference sequence). The CDR3 totals 17 residues. With 0 bases clipped from V and 3 bases from J, the junction kept 7 bases outside the gene matches. The CDR3 spells CASSLASRDRFGNTIYF. Here the CDR3 DNA reads TGTGCCAGCAGCTTAGCGTCCAGGGACAGGTTTGGAAACACCATATATTTT.

The genes are TRBV6-1 and TRBJ1-2; D call uncertain. Germline lookup yields CDR1 MNHNS and CDR2 SASEGT. The CDR3 is 15 amino acids. Trimming took 6 bases from V and 4 from J, leaving 18 bases between them. The CDR3 DNA follows: TGTGCCAGCAGCCATTCGGGGATAACCCCCTATGGCTACACCTTC. Its translation is CASSHSGITPYGYTF.

This chain joins TRBV27 and TRBJ1-4; perhaps TRBD1 as D (5 bases). CDR1 is MNHEY and CDR2 is SMNVEV in the germline V gene (reference sequence). CDR3 length: 15 amino acids. V lost 4 bases, J lost 7 bases, and 16 bases lay in between. CDR3 protein: CASSYRGWGLEKLFF. Here the CDR3 DNA reads TGTGCCAGCAGTTATAGAGGGTGGGGACTTGAAAAACTGTTTTTT.

The chain is built from TRBV27 and TRBJ1-5, with a possible D match to TRBD1 (6 bases). This CDR3 is 17 amino acids long. The germline CDR1 and CDR2 sequences are MNHEY and SMNVEV (reference sequence). V lost 1 base, J lost 1 base, and 14 bases lay in between. The CDR3 is CASSLYSGAVSNQPQHF. The CDR3 DNA reads as TGTGCCAGCAGTTTATACTCAGGGGCCGTAAGCAATCAGCCCCAGCATTTT.

The V gene is TRBV6-5, the J gene TRBJ2-7, with D tentatively TRBD2 (5 bases). Trimming pared 10 bases from V and 2 bases from J, leaving 18 bases between. CDR1 is MNHEY and CDR2 is SVGAGI in the germline V gene. The CDR3 sequence is 14 residues long. The CDR3 DNA sequence: TGTGCCACCCGTGGCGGGCTCCTCACCTACGAGCAGTACGTC. Translated, it gives CATRGGLLTYEQYV.

V gene TRBV5-1 combines with J gene TRBJ1-2; TRBD1 matches 9 bases. Germline V gene data show CDR1 as SGHRS and CDR2 as YFSETQ. Trimming removed 0 bases from V and 4 bases from J; junction bases left unmatched: 7. The CDR3 sequence is 16 residues long. The CDR3 protein is CASSLAKGQGTYGYTF. The DNA for the CDR3 is TGCGCCAGCAGCTTGGCCAAGGGACAGGGAACCTATGGCTACACCTTC.

This clone showed up just once. CDR3: CASFSGGGPSVNEQFF. The CDR3 DNA is TGCGCCAGCTTTAGCGGGGGAGGGCCAAGTGTAAATGAGCAGTTCTTC. This chain joins TRBV5-1 and TRBJ2-1; 9 nucleotides agree with TRBD2. Trimming took 7 bases from V and 7 from J; bases not matched to a gene: 15. The V gene's germline CDR1 is SGHRS and CDR2 YFSETQ. The CDR3 sequence is 16 residues long.

Only one count was recorded for this clone. The chain recombines TRBV2 with TRBJ2-2; a possible D gene is TRBD1 (5 bases). V lost 9 bases and J lost 4, with 12 bases in between. CDR3 length equals 13 residues. Germline CDR1 reads SNHLY; CDR2 reads FYNNEI. The CDR3 bases are TGTGCCAGGGCCGGCCAGGGCACCGGGGAGCTGTTTTTT. Protein product: CARAGQGTGELFF.

This clone was observed once. The genes are TRBV27 and TRBJ1-5; D not resolved. V lost 3 bases and J lost 7, with 7 bases in between. Germline assignment: CDR1 MNHEY and CDR2 SMNVEV (reference sequence). This CDR3 spans 12 amino acids. CDR3 DNA sequence: TGTGCCAGCAGTTTTCGGGGACAGCCCCAGCATTTT. Translated: CASSFRGQPQHF.

V is TRBV9 and J is TRBJ1-3; 7 bases line up with TRBD1. The CDR3 runs 15 residues. Germline CDR1 reads SGDLS; CDR2 reads YYNGEE. J gave up 2 bases and V 2 bases, and 4 bases lay outside the gene matches. The CDR3 DNA reads TGTGCCAGCAGCGTTTCACAGGGGCCTGGAAACACCATATATTTT. This sequence encodes CASSVSQGPGNTIYF.

The rearrangement joins TRBV14 to TRBJ2-7, with 9 bases identical to TRBD1. The CDR3 loop spans 16 amino acids. Trimming removed 2 bases from V and 5 bases from J; junction bases left unmatched: 10. CDR1 and CDR2 from the germline V gene are SGHDN and FVKESK. Here the CDR3 DNA reads TGTGCCAGCAGCCAACCTAAATCCGGGACAGGGAACGAGCAGTACTTC. As protein: CASSQPKSGTGNEQYF.

The chain has TRBV14 and TRBJ1-2, with unresolved D. Per germline, CDR1 SGHDN and CDR2 FVKESK. The CDR3 length is 12 residues. Trimming removed 6 bases at V and 6 bases at J, with 11 bases between. Written as DNA, the CDR3 is TGTGCCAGCAGTTTGTTTGGCAATGGCTACACCTTC. It translates to CASSLFGNGYTF.

The V and J genes are TRBV27 and TRBJ1-2, with TRBD1 identical over 9 bases. V dropped 4 bases and J dropped 3; count of bases not matched to a gene: 9. The CDR3 is 16 amino acids. Germline loops: CDR1 MNHEY, CDR2 SMNVEV (reference sequence). The DNA of the CDR3 is TGTGCCAGCAGTTCCCGGACAGGGGAAGAGCACTATGGCTACACCTTC. Its translation is CASSSRTGEEHYGYTF.

The CDR3 DNA reads as TGTGCCAGCACCGGGACTAGCGGAAATCAAGAGACCCAGTACTTC. Encoded protein: CASTGTSGNQETQYF. The rearrangement links TRBV9 to TRBJ2-5, with 11 bases matching TRBD2. CDR1 SGDLS and CDR2 YYNGEE come from the germline V gene. The CDR3 length is 15 residues. With V trimmed by 6 bases and J by 2 bases, 6 bases remained unmatched.

The rearrangement joins TRBV9 to TRBJ1-6; weak D call: TRBD1 (5 bases). There are 13 residues in the CDR3. Germline CDR1 SGDLS, CDR2 YYNGEE. Trimming removed 0 bases from V and 10 bases from J, with 8 bases in between. CDR3 DNA sequence: TGTGCCAGCAGCGTAGACTCAGGGTCACCCCTCCACTTT. Its translation: CASSVDSGSPLHF.

The CDR3 protein is CASRQDNNYGYTF. CDR3 sequence (DNA): TGTGCCAGCAGACAGGATAATAACTATGGCTACACCTTC. The chain uses TRBV11-2 and TRBJ1-2, with a tentative D call TRBD1 (5 bases). Trimming removed 6 bases at V and 1 base at J, with 9 bases between. The germline gives CDR1 SGHAT, CDR2 FQNNGV. This CDR3 is 13 amino acids long. Looking up the rest from reference TRBV11-2 and TRBJ1-2 gives the full variable domain: EAGVAQSPRYKIIEKRQSVAFWCNPISGHATLYWYQQILGQGPKLLIQFQNNGVVDDSQLPKDRFSAERLKGVDSTLKIQPAKLEDSAVYLCASRQDNNYGYTFGSGTRLTVV.

The chain couples TRBV4-3 to TRBJ2-7; TRBD2 aligns across 9 bases. V lost 0 bases to trimming and J lost 2 bases; unmatched junction nucleotides: 11. The CDR3 consists of 18 residues. The germline V gene has CDR1 LGHNA and CDR2 YSLEER. The CDR3 DNA is TGCGCCAGCAGCCAAGATTCTCCCTCTAGCGGGGTGACCTACGAGCAGTACTTC. Protein product: CASSQDSPSSGVTYEQYF.

The genes are TRBV6-6 and TRBJ2-3, with 14 bases fitting TRBD2. Trimming at V came to 6 bases and at J to 4 bases, leaving 6 bases not matched to a gene. The CDR3 consists of 16 residues. Germline CDR1 MNHNY, CDR2 SVGAGI (reference sequence). The CDR3 DNA reads as TGTGCCAGCAGCCCTTTGGGACTAGCGGGAGCAGATACGCAGTATTTT. Protein sequence: CASSPLGLAGADTQYF.

The gene calls are TRBV5-4 and TRBJ1-6; 7 nucleotides line up with TRBD1. The germline CDR1 and CDR2 sequences are SGHNT and YYREEE (reference sequence). V trimming: 4 bases; J trimming: 1 base; junction bases outside the gene matches: 2. The CDR3 is 15 residues long. The CDR3 nucleotides read TGTGCCAGCAGCCAGGGGGGTTCCTATAATTCACCCCTCCACTTT. Translating gives CASSQGGSYNSPLHF.

The sample holds a few counts of this clone. The chain uses TRBV5-6 and TRBJ2-5; 12 nucleotides align to TRBD2. V shed 0 bases and J 4 bases; nucleotides not matched to a gene: 7. CDR1 and CDR2 (germline): SGHDT, YYEEEE. The CDR3 has 17 amino acids. The CDR3 DNA reads as TGTGCCAGCAGCTTGGTCCTAGCGGGAGGGCCGGGAGAGACCCAGTACTTC. Translated, it gives CASSLVLAGGPGETQYF.

CDR3 DNA: TGTGCCAGTAGTATGGGCAGGGTTGTTGAGCAGTTCTTC. It yields the protein CASSMGRVVEQFF. The chain combines TRBV19 with TRBJ2-1; D is possibly TRBD1 (5 bases). The CDR3 totals 13 residues. V was cut by 3 bases and J by 9 bases, with 12 bases left in between. Germline values: CDR1 LNHDA, CDR2 SQIVND (reference sequence).

The gene calls are TRBV12-2 and TRBJ2-1; TRBD2, the D gene given by the table, was not confirmed from the DNA. TRBV12-2 is shown as a pseudogene. This CDR3 comprises 17 residues. This CDR3 is CASRLDVSEIYYNEQFF. The CDR3 DNA reads TGTGCAAGTCGCTTAGATGTTAGCGAAATCTACTACAATGAGCAGTTCTTC.

The genes are TRBV7-3 and TRBJ2-7; 7 nucleotides agree with TRBD1. V was pared by 5 bases and J by 2 bases, with 12 bases of the junction left unmatched. CDR3 length: 16 amino acids. Germline V gene data show CDR1 as SGHTA and CDR2 as FQGTGA. The DNA of the CDR3 is TGTGCCAGCAGCACGGCAACAGGGGAAGGTGCCTACGAGCAGTACGTC. This gives the protein CASSTATGEGAYEQYV.

The V and J genes are TRBV30 and TRBJ2-7, with D perhaps TRBD2 (6 bases). The germline CDR1 and CDR2 sequences are GTSNPN and SVGIG (reference sequence). This CDR3 spans 12 amino acids. The V end was cut by 3 bases, the J end by 1 base, with 7 bases between. CDR3 coding DNA: TGTGCCTGGAGGCGGGGATCCTACGAGCAGTACTTC. Translating it yields CAWRRGSYEQYF.

The chain employs TRBV29-1 and TRBJ2-2; D is possibly TRBD2 (6 bases). This CDR3 is built from 17 residues. The germline V gene encodes CDR1 SQVTM and CDR2 ANQGSEA. With 6 bases removed from V and 1 base from J, the gap between germline ends came to 21 bases. CDR3 bases: TGCAGCGTCGCGAAGGCTTGGGACTCTATGAACACCGGGGAGCTGTTTTTT. Protein product: CSVAKAWDSMNTGELFF.

The V call is TRBV11-2, the J call TRBJ2-2; the D is unclear. Per germline, CDR1 SGHAT and CDR2 FQNNGV. V lost 2 bases to trimming and J lost 0 bases, with 16 bases between them. The CDR3 extends over 18 amino acids. In DNA, the CDR3 is TGTGCCAGCAGCTTAAGTCTGGCCTCAATTACGAACACCGGGGAGCTGTTTTTT. Residues: CASSLSLASITNTGELFF.

The chain joins TRBV6-9 to TRBJ2-7; the match to TRBD2 covers 10 bases. CDR1 and CDR2 from the germline V gene are MNHGY and SVAAGI. The CDR3 covers 17 residues. With 7 bases clipped from V and 4 bases from J, the junction kept 16 bases outside the gene matches. Here the CDR3 DNA reads TGTGCCAGCATTACCAACCTCCTAGCGGGAGTATTTTACGAGCAGTACGTC. This codes for CASITNLLAGVFYEQYV.

The chain has TRBV6-6 and TRBJ2-7, with D unresolved. Trimming took 2 bases from V and 0 from J, leaving 11 bases between them. CDR3 length: 15 amino acids. The germline V gene encodes CDR1 MNHNY and CDR2 SVGAGI (reference sequence). The CDR3 nucleotides are TGTGCCAGCAGTTACCTGGGTAGGAGCTCCTACGAGCAGTACTTC. This translates into CASSYLGRSSYEQYF.